This T cell receptor (beta chain) was found in a study of blood T cell repertoires in COVID-19. Assay used: immunoSEQ multiplex PCR; TCRdb lists only in-frame clones, some missing. The table lists roughly 120,000 clones, approximately 90% of them singletons. CDR1 and CDR2 (germline): LNHDA, SQIVND (reference sequence). Trimming stripped 7 bases from V and 5 bases from J, with 21 bases between. The CDR3 extends over 16 amino acids. The TCR comes from a human donor in a cohort sampled during active COVID-19. Sequenced sample: peripheral blood. The chain carries TRBV19 and TRBJ1-5; D may be TRBD1 (5 bases). Written as DNA, the CDR3 is TGTGCCAGTATCGGACCCCCCACAGCGGGGGATCAGCCCCAGCATTTT. Translated: CASIGPPTAGDQPQHF.